The 9 T cell receptor beta chains presented below share a single source sample, sequenced in a study of blood T cells in healthy people across ages. A second 7 to 11 cycle PCR used barcoded and J-beta primers. TCRdb re-analysed the 5' RACE reads in MiXCR, keeping a single row per CDR3 protein. Of about 800,000 distinct CDR3 sequences listed, 46% are singletons. The sequenced sample was blood. Every receptor here comes from an elderly man in good health.

With respect to this clonotype: Possible read error: a much larger clone is one base away. This chain links TRBV5-1 with TRBJ2-2; D not certain. Trimming shortened V by 1 base and J by 8 bases, and 15 bases separated the two germline ends. Germline CDR1 and CDR2: SGHRS and YFSETQ. The CDR3 length is 15 residues. This CDR3 reads CASSLTSSRGGELFF. CDR3 sequence (DNA): TGCGCCAGCAGCTTGACTTCATCCAGAGGAGGGGAGCTGTTTTTT.

This clonotype was recorded once. This rearrangement joins TRBV3-1 to TRBJ2-7; D uncertain. Germline V gives CDR1 LGHDT, CDR2 YNNKEL (reference sequence). This CDR3 has 14 residues. Trimming shortened V by 6 bases and J by 6 bases, and 18 bases separated the two germline ends. The CDR3 reads CASRKKLELGEQYF. For the CDR3, the DNA is TGTGCCAGCAGGAAAAAATTGGAGTTGGGCGAGCAGTACTTC.

This clonotype was seen more than once but under ten times. The chain joins TRBV7-2 to TRBJ2-7; possible D gene TRBD2, 5 bases. The CDR3 totals 14 residues. Trimming stripped 3 bases from V and 3 bases from J, with 12 bases between. Germline V lookup: CDR1 SGHTA, CDR2 FQGNSA. This CDR3 reads CASSFERGIYEQYF. In DNA form, the CDR3 reads TGTGCCAGCAGCTTTGAACGGGGAATCTACGAGCAGTACTTC.

This clonotype turned up a few times. The chain combines TRBV3-1 with TRBJ2-5; 13 bases map to TRBD2. The CDR3 loop spans 17 amino acids. Germline lookup yields CDR1 LGHDT and CDR2 YNNKEL (reference sequence). J gave up 2 bases and V 1 base, and 4 bases lay outside the gene matches. CDR3 bases: TGTGCCAGCAGCCAAGCCTTGGGACTAGCGGGACAAGAGACCCAGTACTTC. Its protein is CASSQALGLAGQETQYF.

V and J are TRBV11-2 and TRBJ2-3; D remains unclear. Trimming shortened V by 2 bases and J by 4 bases, and 13 bases separated the two germline ends. The CDR3 contains 15 residues. Germline V lookup: CDR1 SGHAT, CDR2 FQNNGV. The CDR3 sequence: CASSLMSDHADTQYF. As DNA, the CDR3 is TGTGCCAGCAGCTTAATGAGTGACCACGCAGATACGCAGTATTTT.

The genes are TRBV12-3 or TRBV12-4 and TRBJ2-4; D not resolved. The J call may not be correct, given that the DNA end is closer to TRBJ2-7. CDR3 length: 13 amino acids. The CDR3 is CASSPLAVSEQYF. CDR3 coding DNA: TGTGCCAGCAGTCCCCTCGCAGTCTCCGAGCAGTACTTC.

A few counts support this clonotype. J is TRBJ1-2 and V is TRBV6-1; D is ambiguous. From germline, CDR1 is MNHNS and CDR2 SASEGT. V was clipped by 7 bases and J by 3 bases, with 9 bases between them. The CDR3 is 12 residues long. For the CDR3, the DNA is TGTGCCAGCACCAAACAGTACTATGGCTACACCTTC. This codes for CASTKQYYGYTF.

The rearrangement links TRBV29-1 to TRBJ2-3; TRBD2 matches at 10 bases. Germline V gene sequence: CDR1 SQVTM, CDR2 ANQGSEA. This CDR3 is 13 amino acids long. Trimming cost V 7 bases and J 0 bases; bases outside gene matches: 1. CDR3 nucleotides: TGCAGCGCTAGCGGGGGTAGCACAGATACGCAGTATTTT. Protein product: CSASGGSTDTQYF.

This clonotype showed up just once. The V gene is TRBV7-6, the J gene TRBJ2-5; D not certain. Trimming cost V 3 bases and J 3 bases, with 11 bases left between them. The CDR3 runs 14 residues. Germline-derived CDR1 and CDR2 are SGHVS and FNYEAQ. Written as DNA, the CDR3 is TGTGCCAGCAGCTTGATTTGGTCAGAAGAGACCCAGTACTTC. Translation: CASSLIWSEETQYF.